The 32 T cell receptor beta chains below come from one sample, sequenced in a study of blood T cell repertoires in COVID-19. Repertoires were generated with immunoSEQ multiplex PCR, while TCRdb's copy carries only in-frame clones and drops some. The data contain around 100,000 clones, about 90% of them seen just once; the ten biggest clones take up approximately 10%. The sample comprised peripheral blood. These receptors came from an older man with acute or convalescent COVID-19.

The V call is TRBV10-1, the J call TRBJ1-2; D call uncertain. The germline gives CDR1 WNHNN, CDR2 SYGVQD (reference sequence). This CDR3 is 12 amino acids long. Trimming took 3 bases from V and 1 from J, leaving 3 bases between them. The CDR3: CASSDSNYGYTF. The CDR3, as DNA: TGCGCCAGCAGTGACAGTAACTATGGCTACACCTTC.

The rearrangement uses TRBV4-1 and TRBJ2-7, with D perhaps matching TRBD2 (5 bases). The germline V gene encodes CDR1 MGHRA and CDR2 YSYEKL. The CDR3 runs to 17 residues. V was clipped by 1 base and J by 0 bases, with 16 bases between them. The CDR3 bases are TGCGCCAGCAGCCAAGTGATGCTGGCGGGCGGCTCCTACGAGCAGTACTTC. Encoded protein: CASSQVMLAGGSYEQYF.

The chain uses TRBV19 and TRBJ2-5, with a tentative D call TRBD2 (5 bases). The V and J ends lost 5 bases and 0 bases respectively, with 10 bases between them. The CDR3 runs to 14 residues. From germline, CDR1 is LNHDA and CDR2 SQIVND (reference sequence). CDR3 region: CASSVLRDQETQYF. CDR3 nucleotides: TGTGCCAGTAGTGTCCTGCGGGACCAAGAGACCCAGTACTTC.

This chain links TRBV7-3 with TRBJ2-1; 8 positions agree with TRBD2. There are 16 residues in the CDR3. The germline gives CDR1 SGHTA, CDR2 FQGTGA. J was trimmed by 1 base and V by 0 bases; bases with no gene match: 2. The CDR3 region has the DNA TGTGCCAGCAGCTTAACCGGGGGGGAATCCTACAATGAGCAGTTCTTC. This sequence encodes CASSLTGGESYNEQFF.

This chain uses TRBV30 with TRBJ2-7; the match to TRBD1 covers 8 bases. There are 13 residues in the CDR3. Germline CDR1 is GTSNPN and CDR2 is SVGIG (reference sequence). V lost 2 bases to trimming and J lost 3 bases; unmatched junction nucleotides: 3. This CDR3 reads CAWSRQGHYEQYF. The CDR3 coding sequence is TGTGCCTGGAGTCGACAGGGGCACTACGAGCAGTACTTC.

The CDR3 here is CASSLRQLDTGELFF. The CDR3 nucleotides read TGTGCCAGCAGCCTCAGGCAGCTTGACACCGGGGAGCTGTTTTTT. The chain has TRBV3-1 (or the pseudogene TRBV3-2) and TRBJ2-2; D not resolved. V was clipped by 4 bases and J by 3 bases, with 12 bases between them. CDR3 length: 15 residues. CDR1 is LGHDT, CDR2 YNNKEL, per germline (reference sequence).

The chain is built from TRBV24-1 and TRBJ1-5, with TRBD1 as a possible D gene (6 bases). The CDR3 is 14 residues long. Germline V gene lookup returns CDR1 KGHDR and CDR2 SFDVKD. Trimming removed 4 bases at V and 6 bases at J, with 12 bases between. This chain's CDR3 is CATSEHRESQPQHF. CDR3 bases: TGTGCCACCAGTGAACACAGGGAATCTCAGCCCCAGCATTTT.

V and J are TRBV18 and TRBJ2-1; D is perhaps TRBD1 (6 bases). The CDR3 has 15 residues. V dropped 0 bases and J dropped 4 bases, with 10 bases sitting between them. The V gene's germline CDR1 is KGHSH and CDR2 LQKENI. The CDR3 protein is CASSPPGALYNEQFF. The CDR3 DNA sequence: TGTGCCAGCTCACCACCGGGGGCGCTTTACAATGAGCAGTTCTTC. Full variable domain (rest looked up from reference TRBV18 and TRBJ2-1): NAGVMQNPRHLVRRRGQEARLRCSPMKGHSHVYWYRQLPEEGLKFMVYLQKENIIDESGMPKERFSAEFPKEGPSILRIQQVVRGDSAAYFCASSPPGALYNEQFFGPGTRLTVL.

This chain connects TRBV4-2 to TRBJ2-7; D remains ambiguous. CDR1 and CDR2 from the germline V gene are LGHNA and YNFKEQ. The CDR3 spans 16 residues. Trimming removed 3 bases from V and 6 bases from J, with 21 bases in between. The CDR3 loop reads CASSQLPLFGLSEQYF. Here the CDR3 DNA reads TGTGCCAGCAGCCAGCTCCCCCTTTTCGGGTTGTCCGAGCAGTACTTC.

The chain is built from TRBV6-5 and TRBJ2-3; D is ambiguous. This CDR3 has 12 amino acids. CDR1 MNHEY and CDR2 SVGAGI come from the germline V gene. Between the trimmed V and J ends, which lost 8 bases and 0 bases, there was a span of 6 bases. The CDR3 sequence is CASGASTDTQYF. The CDR3 nucleotides read TGTGCCAGCGGAGCTAGCACAGATACGCAGTATTTT.

The V gene is TRBV5-8, the J gene TRBJ2-5; TRBD2 aligns across 8 bases. CDR1 SGHTS and CDR2 YDEGEE come from the germline V gene. The trim removed 5 bases at V and 5 bases at J, leaving 17 bases unmatched. This CDR3 is built from 17 residues. The CDR3 spells CASSFLGAGGPSETQYF. In DNA, the CDR3 is TGTGCCAGCAGTTTCCTCGGGGCGGGAGGCCCTTCGGAGACCCAGTACTTC.

This clone was seen only once. V usage is TRBV10-3 and J usage is TRBJ1-6; D is unclear. The V end lost 7 bases, the J end lost 1 base, and 5 bases lay between the germline ends. In germline, CDR1 is ENHRY, CDR2 SYGVKD. This CDR3 contains 13 residues. The CDR3 here is CAITGSYNSPLHF. CDR3 sequence (DNA): TGTGCCATCACAGGATCCTATAATTCACCCCTCCACTTT.

The chain carries TRBV19 and TRBJ1-3, with a possible D match to TRBD1 (5 bases). The CDR3 spans 14 residues. V dropped 6 bases and J dropped 2 bases, with 11 bases sitting between them. CDR1 is LNHDA, CDR2 SQIVND, per germline (reference sequence). The CDR3: CASRNQGAGNTIYF. In DNA, the CDR3 is TGTGCCAGTAGGAACCAGGGTGCTGGAAACACCATATATTTT.

This clone came up once. The chain is built from TRBV24-1 and TRBJ1-1; 9 bases match TRBD1. The CDR3 contains 20 residues. The germline CDR1 and CDR2 sequences are KGHDR and SFDVKD. The V segment lost 1 base and the J segment 3 bases; nucleotides outside the gene matches: 17. The CDR3: CATSDFIGGQGALVDTEAFF. The DNA of the CDR3 is TGTGCCACCAGTGATTTCATCGGGGGACAGGGAGCGTTGGTGGACACTGAAGCTTTCTTT.

This chain joins TRBV9 and TRBJ2-4; TRBD2 aligns across 14 bases. V lost 0 bases, J lost 0 bases, and 11 bases stayed unmatched. CDR3 size: 21 residues. Looked up from germline, CDR1 is SGDLS and CDR2 is YYNGEE. DNA of the CDR3: TGTGCCAGCAGCGTAGGAGGGGCGGGACTAGCGGGAGTACTAGCCAAAAACATTCAGTACTTC. It translates to CASSVGGAGLAGVLAKNIQYF.

The V gene is TRBV3-1 (or the pseudogene TRBV3-2), the J gene TRBJ1-5; no clear D. Trimming removed 1 base from V and 6 bases from J, with 7 bases in between. The germline V gene has CDR1 LGHDT and CDR2 YNNKEL (reference sequence). The CDR3 loop spans 13 amino acids. The CDR3 reads CASSQGLSQPQHF. CDR3 in DNA: TGTGCCAGCAGCCAAGGTTTGAGTCAGCCCCAGCATTTT.

This clone was detected only once. CDR3 amino acids: CASSLTGLGSGANVLTF. DNA for the CDR3: TGTGCCAGCAGCTTAACGGGACTGGGCTCTGGGGCCAACGTCCTGACTTTC. The rearrangement uses TRBV7-3 and TRBJ2-6; weak D call: TRBD2 (6 bases). CDR3 length: 17 amino acids. V was shortened by 0 bases and J by 0 bases, with 9 bases between the two germline ends. The V gene's germline CDR1 is SGHTA and CDR2 FQGTGA.

This clone was found a few times. The V and J genes are TRBV21-1 and TRBJ2-4; the table's TRBD2 call for D was not verified on the DNA. TRBV21-1 constitutes a pseudogene. This CDR3 has 17 amino acids. The DNA of the CDR3 is TGTGCCAGCAGCAGAGAGGTGAGGGAGCGGTCCAAAAACATTCAGTACTTC. It encodes CASSREVRERSKNIQYF.

This chain connects TRBV7-3 to TRBJ2-1, with D maybe TRBD1 (7 bases). With 2 bases removed from V and 6 bases from J, the gap between germline ends came to 20 bases. Per the germline V gene, CDR1 is SGHTA and CDR2 is FQGTGA. CDR3 length: 17 amino acids. The CDR3 protein is CASSLGGQFGRPNEQFF. CDR3 in DNA: TGTGCCAGCAGCTTAGGGGGACAGTTTGGGAGGCCCAATGAGCAGTTCTTC.

V and J are TRBV19 and TRBJ1-1; TRBD1 agrees at 11 bases. The V gene end was trimmed by 1 base and the J gene end by 5 bases; junction bases not matched to a gene: 6. CDR1 and CDR2 from the germline V gene are LNHDA and SQIVND (reference sequence). CDR3 length equals 16 residues. The CDR3 region is CASSIGTGGAWTEAFF. The CDR3 nucleotides are TGTGCCAGTAGTATAGGGACAGGGGGCGCTTGGACTGAAGCTTTCTTT.

J is TRBJ1-1 and V is TRBV29-1; D is unclear. Trimming pared 6 bases from V and 4 bases from J, leaving 15 bases between. In germline, CDR1 is SQVTM, CDR2 ANQGSEA. CDR3 length: 13 residues. The CDR3 DNA reads TGCAGCGTCGGGAAGGGTGGGAGCACTGAAGCTTTCTTT. This gives the protein CSVGKGGSTEAFF.

The rearrangement uses TRBV10-3 and TRBJ1-4; possible D gene TRBD1, 6 bases. Between the trimmed V and J ends, which lost 5 bases and 7 bases, there was a span of 11 bases. CDR1 ENHRY and CDR2 SYGVKD come from the germline V gene. The length of the CDR3 is 13 residues. The CDR3 loop reads CAISYRESEKLFF. CDR3 in DNA: TGTGCCATCAGTTACAGGGAATCTGAAAAACTGTTTTTT.

This clone was observed once. The rearrangement joins TRBV6-5 to TRBJ1-5; possibly TRBD1 for D (5 bases). Germline assignment: CDR1 MNHEY and CDR2 SVGAGI. Between the trimmed V and J ends, which lost 6 bases and 2 bases, there was a span of 14 bases. CDR3 size: 15 residues. The CDR3 bases are TGTGCCAGCAGGCCGGGTGGGGGGGGCAATCAGCCCCAGCATTTT. This translates into CASRPGGGGNQPQHF.

This chain connects TRBV6-6 to TRBJ2-7, with 9 bases that match TRBD2. Germline V CDR1 and CDR2: MNHNY, SVGAGI (reference sequence). The CDR3 has 15 amino acids. J lost 3 bases, V lost 2 bases, and 5 bases had no gene match. The DNA of the CDR3 is TGTGCCAGCAGTTACAGCGGGGGGAGTGTCTACGAGCAGTACTTC. The encoded protein is CASSYSGGSVYEQYF.

A few counts support this clone. This sequence joins TRBV19 and TRBJ1-2; no reliable D call. CDR1 and CDR2 from the germline V gene are LNHDA and SQIVND (reference sequence). The ends were cut back, 5 bases at V and 6 bases at J, with 16 bases in the middle. This CDR3 region has 14 residues. CDR3 amino acids: CASSGPARVDGYTF. CDR3 DNA: TGTGCCAGTAGTGGCCCGGCCCGGGTCGATGGCTACACCTTC. The full variable domain, rest sourced from reference TRBV19 and TRBJ1-2, is DGGITQSPKYLFRKEGQNVTLSCEQNLNHDAMYWYRQDPGQGLRLIYYSQIVNDFQKGDIAEGYSVSREKKESFPLTVTSAQKNPTAFYLCASSGPARVDGYTFGSGTRLTVV.

This clone was counted a single time. The rearrangement joins TRBV25-1 to TRBJ1-1; 9 nucleotides align to TRBD1. Germline V gene sequence: CDR1 MGHDK, CDR2 SYGVNS. Losses at the gene ends were 8 bases for V and 5 bases for J; bases not matched to a gene: 9. The CDR3 runs to 14 residues. The CDR3 spells CASVGTGRKTEAFF. The CDR3 nucleotides read TGTGCCAGCGTTGGGACAGGGAGAAAAACTGAAGCTTTCTTT.

The rearrangement links TRBV12-5 to TRBJ1-2; no reliable D call. CDR1 and CDR2 (germline): LGHNT, FRNRAP. Between the trimmed V and J ends, which lost 2 bases and 0 bases, there was a span of 4 bases. The CDR3 sequence is 13 residues long. The CDR3 spells CASGLWPNYGYTF. CDR3 bases: TGTGCTAGTGGTTTGTGGCCTAACTATGGCTACACCTTC. The variable domain in full, with the rest retrieved from reference TRBV12-5 and TRBJ1-2, is DARVTQTPRHKVTEMGQEVTMRCQPILGHNTVFWYRQTMMQGLELLAYFRNRAPLDDSGMPKDRFSAEMPDATLATLKIQPSEPRDSAVYFCASGLWPNYGYTFGSGTRLTVV.

This chain uses TRBV5-1 with TRBJ1-1, with 7 bases fitting TRBD1. The CDR3 contains 13 residues. J lost 10 bases, V lost 0 bases, and 6 bases had no gene match. Germline V gene data show CDR1 as SGHRS and CDR2 as YFSETQ. Here the CDR3 reads CASSLGDRESAFF. CDR3 coding DNA: TGCGCCAGCAGCTTGGGCGACAGGGAGTCAGCTTTCTTT. Full variable domain (missing parts from reference TRBV5-1 and TRBJ1-1): KAGVTQTPRYLIKTRGQQVTLSCSPISGHRSVSWYQQTPGQGLQFLFEYFSETQRNKGNFPGRFSGRQFSNSRSEMNVSTLELGDSALYLCASSLGDRESAFFGQGTRLTVV.

Note on this clone: An end of the junction does not agree with germline; a read error may underlie this. V usage is TRBV18 and J usage is TRBJ1-2; 8 nucleotides match TRBD1. Looked up from germline, CDR1 is KGHSH and CDR2 is LQKENI. The CDR3 runs to 18 residues. CDR3 loop: CASSPDGTGTRSLLSRPF. The CDR3, as DNA: TGTGCCAGCTCACCCGATGGGACAGGAACTAGGTCTCTACTATCCCGCCCCTTC.

V gene TRBV6-2 or TRBV6-3 combines with J gene TRBJ2-1; D uncertain. CDR3 size: 15 residues. Trimming left V 5 bases short and J 5 bases short, with 16 bases between. Germline V gene sequence: CDR1 MNHEY, CDR2 SVGEGT. CDR3 DNA: TGTGCCAGCAGTCGACTCGGAACAACGAACAATGAGCAGTTCTTC. It is translated as CASSRLGTTNNEQFF.

The chain recombines TRBV6-5 with TRBJ2-1, with 7 bases identical to TRBD2. The CDR3 has 12 residues. Germline CDR1 and CDR2: MNHEY and SVGAGI. With V trimmed by 6 bases and J by 10 bases, 6 bases remained unmatched. CDR3 sequence reads: CASSRAGDEQFF. CDR3 DNA: TGTGCCAGCAGCCGTGCGGGAGACGAGCAGTTCTTC.

The J gene is TRBJ1-3, the V gene TRBV7-2; TRBD1 is a possible D gene (5 bases). Germline lookup yields CDR1 SGHTA and CDR2 FQGNSA. Deletions cut 5 bases from V and 2 bases from J, with 16 bases between. The CDR3 runs 16 residues. Here the CDR3 reads CASSRGPVGPGNTIYF. CDR3 coding DNA: TGTGCCAGCAGCAGGGGCCCCGTCGGGCCTGGAAACACCATATATTTT.